This passage covers 30 T cell receptor beta chains from one sample sequenced in a study of cytomegalovirus exposure and HLA in healthy donors. This PCR relied on a set of 60 Vbeta primers and 13 Jbeta primers. Generated by immunoSEQ multiplex PCR, the TCRdb table keeps only in-frame clones and is missing some. The data contain around 160,000 clones, 68% of them seen just once; the ten biggest clones take up about 1.3%. Specimen: PBMCs. Receptors originate from a man aged 45-65 years in good health and CMV-seronegative.

This clone was found a few times. The chain is built from TRBV9 and TRBJ2-2; TRBD1 aligns across 9 bases. The V segment lost 4 bases and the J segment 5 bases; nucleotides outside the gene matches: 6. Germline assignment: CDR1 SGDLS and CDR2 YYNGEE. The CDR3 extends over 15 amino acids. The CDR3 is CASSQQGAGTGELFF. The CDR3 DNA is TGTGCCAGCAGCCAACAGGGGGCAGGGACCGGGGAGCTGTTTTTT.

In this sample, this clone turned up a few times. The chain uses TRBV10-3 and TRBJ1-1, with 7 bases fitting TRBD1. The CDR3 runs 11 residues. Germline V gives CDR1 ENHRY, CDR2 SYGVKD. The CDR3 nucleotides are TGTGAAGGGGGCCCGAACACTGAAGCTTTCTTT. Translated, it gives CEGGPNTEAFF.

The rearrangement uses TRBV10-2 and TRBJ2-7; a weak D match, TRBD2 (6 bases). The CDR3 runs to 13 residues. V was shortened by 0 bases and J by 4 bases, with 7 bases between the two germline ends. From germline, CDR1 is WSHSY and CDR2 SAAADI. CDR3 in amino acids: CASSESGRYEQYF. The CDR3 DNA reads as TGCGCCAGCAGTGAGTCGGGGAGGTACGAGCAGTACTTC.

The chain employs TRBV6-1 and TRBJ1-1, with TRBD1 matching over 7 bases. Germline trimming cut 9 bases from V and 5 bases from J; bases unmatched to any gene: 9. The germline gives CDR1 MNHNS, CDR2 SASEGT. The CDR3 contains 13 residues. CDR3 loop: CASEGQVLTEAFF. The CDR3 DNA follows: TGTGCCAGTGAAGGACAGGTTCTTACTGAAGCTTTCTTT.

The chain recombines TRBV29-1 with TRBJ1-2; D is unclear. The CDR3 is 12 residues long. V was clipped by 1 base and J by 5 bases, with 8 bases between them. The V gene's germline CDR1 is SQVTM and CDR2 ANQGSEA. CDR3 bases: TGCAGCGTTGAAGCCAGAAATTATGGCTACACCTTC. The encoded protein is CSVEARNYGYTF.

This rearrangement joins TRBV4-2 to TRBJ2-5, with 8 bases aligning to TRBD2. The CDR3 has 17 amino acids. Trimming removed 1 base from V and 2 bases from J; junction bases left unmatched: 9. From germline, CDR1 is LGHNA and CDR2 YNFKEQ. The CDR3 DNA follows: TGTGCCAGCAGCCAAGGAGGCGGAAGCGGGGGACAAGAGACCCAGTACTTC. The encoded protein is CASSQGGGSGGQETQYF.

This clone was seen more than once but under ten times. The J gene is TRBJ1-6, the V gene TRBV6-1, with unresolved D. Trimming removed 10 bases at V and 7 bases at J, with 14 bases between. Per the germline V gene, CDR1 is MNHNS and CDR2 is SASEGT. There are 13 residues in the CDR3. CDR3 DNA: TGTGCCACTGCGGCTGCTGCCAATTCACCCCTCCACTTT. It specifies CATAAAANSPLHF.

Written as DNA, the CDR3 is TGTGCCACTATGGGTCGGGACAGGGGGGCCATGAACACTGAAGCTTTCTTT. Translating gives CATMGRDRGAMNTEAFF. The chain combines TRBV19 with TRBJ1-1; 11 bases are shared with TRBD1. The CDR3 sequence is 17 residues long. V dropped 10 bases and J dropped 0; count of bases not matched to a gene: 13. Germline lookup yields CDR1 LNHDA and CDR2 SQIVND (reference sequence).

This clone has only a few counts. This sequence joins TRBV19 and TRBJ1-5; 7 bases are a match to TRBD1. Germline CDR1 and CDR2: LNHDA and SQIVND (reference sequence). CDR3 length: 14 residues. Losses at the gene ends were 3 bases for V and 6 bases for J; bases not matched to a gene: 5. CDR3 protein: CASSMRGPSQPQHF. The CDR3 DNA follows: TGTGCCAGTAGTATGAGGGGGCCGAGTCAGCCCCAGCATTTT.

This clone is deemed medium-sized. The rearrangement links TRBV4-2 to TRBJ2-5, with D maybe TRBD1 (5 bases). CDR1 is LGHNA and CDR2 is YNFKEQ in the germline V gene. This CDR3 has 14 amino acids. V was clipped by 0 bases and J by 2 bases, with 7 bases between them. The CDR3 spells CASSQEGRQETQYF. CDR3 DNA sequence: TGTGCCAGCAGCCAAGAGGGGCGTCAAGAGACCCAGTACTTC.

This CDR3 reads CASSLKYQGRYEQYF. The CDR3 DNA reads as TGTGCCAGCAGCTTGAAGTATCAGGGTAGGTACGAGCAGTACTTC. This sequence joins TRBV5-6 and TRBJ2-5, with D perhaps matching TRBD1 (5 bases). TRBJ2-7 explains the end of the DNA better; the J call may be wrong. CDR1 SGHDT and CDR2 YYEEEE come from the germline V gene. This CDR3 has 15 residues.

J is TRBJ2-5 and V is TRBV7-8; the match to TRBD2 covers 7 bases. The CDR3 runs to 15 residues. J lost 2 bases, V lost 5 bases, and 8 bases had no gene match. From germline, CDR1 is SGHVS and CDR2 FQNEAQ. The CDR3 loop reads CASSAKRGGQETQYF. The CDR3, as DNA: TGTGCCAGCAGCGCGAAGCGGGGTGGGCAAGAGACCCAGTACTTC.

V usage is TRBV7-6 and J usage is TRBJ1-4; no definite D call. Per germline, CDR1 SGHVS and CDR2 FNYEAQ. The CDR3 runs 18 residues. Trimming stripped 5 bases from V and 0 bases from J, with 19 bases between. CDR3 protein: CASSPRPAAPATNEKLFF. CDR3 DNA: TGTGCCAGCAGCCCCCGTCCTGCTGCGCCGGCAACTAATGAAAAACTGTTTTTT.

V and J are TRBV11-3 and TRBJ2-7; 8 positions match TRBD1. Germline V lookup: CDR1 SGHNT, CDR2 YENEEA. The CDR3 runs 13 residues. Losses at the gene ends were 5 bases for V and 6 bases for J; bases not matched to a gene: 6. The CDR3 loop is CASSHQGAGEQYF. CDR3 sequence (DNA): TGTGCCAGCAGCCACCAGGGGGCCGGCGAGCAGTACTTC. The whole variable domain, filled in from reference TRBV11-3 and TRBJ2-7, reads EAGVVQSPRYKIIEKKQPVAFWCNPISGHNTLYWYLQNLGQGPELLIRYENEEAVDDSQLPKDRFSAERLKGVDSTLKIQPAELGDSAVYLCASSHQGAGEQYFGPGTRLTVT.

This clone was seen more than once but under ten times. This chain connects TRBV29-1 to TRBJ2-3; 8 bases match TRBD1. The ends lost 2 bases at V and 2 bases at J; junction bases unmatched: 6. The CDR3 runs 15 residues. CDR1 and CDR2 from the germline V gene are SQVTM and ANQGSEA. In DNA form, the CDR3 reads TGCAGCGTTGAACCTCGGACAGGGACCACAGATACGCAGTATTTT. Its translation is CSVEPRTGTTDTQYF.

This chain joins TRBV9 and TRBJ1-1; no firm D call. V was cut by 0 bases and J by 7 bases, with 10 bases left in between. The V gene's germline CDR1 is SGDLS and CDR2 YYNGEE. This CDR3 has 13 amino acids. CDR3 sequence reads: CASSVVQRSEAFF. DNA for the CDR3: TGTGCCAGCAGCGTAGTACAGAGAAGTGAAGCTTTCTTT.

The chain is built from TRBV5-4 and TRBJ2-7; D may be TRBD1 (5 bases). Trimming took 4 bases from V and 0 from J, leaving 14 bases between them. Germline V lookup: CDR1 SGHNT, CDR2 YYREEE (reference sequence). CDR3 length equals 15 residues. The CDR3 bases are TGTGCCAGCAGCCCAGACAGCACGCCCTCCTACGAGCAGTACTTC. It yields the protein CASSPDSTPSYEQYF.

The chain recombines TRBV5-6 with TRBJ1-1, with 7 bases fitting TRBD1. Germline V gene data show CDR1 as SGHDT and CDR2 as YYEEEE. J gave up 6 bases and V 4 bases, and 3 bases lay outside the gene matches. CDR3 length: 12 amino acids. Written as DNA, the CDR3 is TGTGCCAGCAGCGACAGGGTAGCTGAAGCTTTCTTT. This translates into CASSDRVAEAFF.

J is TRBJ1-4 and V is TRBV23-1; weak D call: TRBD1 (5 bases). TRBV23-1 counts as an open reading frame of uncertain function. The V and J ends lost 8 bases and 7 bases respectively, with 14 bases between them. The CDR3 covers 13 residues. The CDR3 sequence is CASPGGVGEKLFF. Written as DNA, the CDR3 is TGCGCCAGCCCTGGAGGGGTAGGTGAAAAACTGTTTTTT.

The rearrangement joins TRBV28 to TRBJ1-4; tentative D call: TRBD1 (6 bases). This CDR3 region has 17 residues. Trimming removed 6 bases from V and 4 bases from J, with 21 bases in between. Germline V lookup: CDR1 MDHEN, CDR2 SYDVKM. The CDR3 DNA is TGTGCCAGCAGCGTAGGGGGGGGGCTCTTAGTTAATGAAAAACTGTTTTTT. It yields the protein CASSVGGGLLVNEKLFF. Using reference TRBV28 and TRBJ1-4 for the parts outside the CDR3, the full variable domain is DVKVTQSSRYLVKRTGEKVFLECVQDMDHENMFWYRQDPGLGLRLIYFSYDVKMKEKGDIPEGYSVSREKKERFSLILESASTNQTSMYLCASSVGGGLLVNEKLFFGSGTQLSVL.

The chain is built from TRBV6-6 and TRBJ2-7; 9 bases are shared with TRBD1. The CDR3 loop spans 16 amino acids. Germline V CDR1 and CDR2: MNHNY, SVGAGI (reference sequence). Losses at the gene ends were 2 bases for V and 1 base for J; bases not matched to a gene: 6. The CDR3 here is CASSYDGQGLSYEQYF. CDR3 bases: TGTGCCAGCAGTTACGACGGACAGGGGCTTTCCTACGAGCAGTACTTC.

This chain uses TRBV6-5 with TRBJ2-2; a possible D gene is TRBD2 (5 bases). The CDR3 covers 15 residues. Germline V CDR1 and CDR2: MNHEY, SVGAGI. Between the trimmed V and J ends, which lost 2 bases and 5 bases, there was a span of 12 bases. In nucleotides, the CDR3 is TGTGCCAGCAGTTACAATACGGGGATAACCGGGGAGCTGTTTTTT. Its protein product is CASSYNTGITGELFF.

The chain couples TRBV6-1 to TRBJ1-5; the D gene is possibly TRBD1 (6 bases). The germline V gene has CDR1 MNHNS and CDR2 SASEGT. The CDR3 consists of 14 residues. Trimming removed 6 bases from V and 4 bases from J, with 13 bases in between. CDR3 sequence reads: CASSLTQGNQPQHF. DNA of the CDR3: TGTGCCAGCAGCTTGACACAGGGAAATCAGCCCCAGCATTTT.

A few counts support this clone. The V gene is TRBV29-1, the J gene TRBJ1-4; 10 positions match TRBD1. The ends lost 6 bases at V and 7 bases at J; junction bases unmatched: 5. Germline V lookup: CDR1 SQVTM, CDR2 ANQGSEA. This CDR3 comprises 13 residues. The CDR3 bases are TGCAGCGTCGCCGGGACAGGGGTTGAAAAACTGTTTTTT. This codes for CSVAGTGVEKLFF.

The chain is built from TRBV5-1 and TRBJ2-6; 7 bases match TRBD1. The germline gives CDR1 SGHRS, CDR2 YFSETQ. The CDR3 is 15 amino acids. After removal of 8 bases from V and 6 bases from J, the junction contained 11 bases not matched to a gene. CDR3 loop: CASTDRDSLANVLTF. DNA of the CDR3: TGCGCCAGTACGGATCGGGACAGCCTGGCCAACGTCCTGACTTTC.

A few counts support this clone. This rearrangement joins TRBV19 to TRBJ1-3, with D possibly matching TRBD1 (6 bases). The V end was cut by 4 bases, the J end by 0 bases, with 13 bases between. The CDR3 is made up of 16 amino acids. From germline, CDR1 is LNHDA and CDR2 SQIVND (reference sequence). CDR3 nucleotides: TGTGCCAGTAGTACAGGACAGTCGAGCTCTGGAAACACCATATATTTT. It codes for CASSTGQSSSGNTIYF.

This clone showed up just a few times. The chain employs TRBV6-4 and TRBJ2-2; D is undetermined. Trimming stripped 0 bases from V and 0 bases from J, with 2 bases between. The CDR3 has 14 amino acids. CDR1 and CDR2 (germline): MRHNA, SNTAGT. Here the CDR3 reads CASSDSTNTGELFF. For the CDR3, the DNA is TGTGCCAGCAGTGACTCCACGAACACCGGGGAGCTGTTTTTT.

A single count supports this clone. Mismatch with germline at one junction end may stem from a read error. V is TRBV20-1 and J is TRBJ1-2; tentatively, D is TRBD1 (6 bases). The CDR3 totals 11 residues. The germline V gene has CDR1 DFQATT and CDR2 SNEGSKA (reference sequence). The CDR3 reads CSAPTGFITLF. The CDR3 DNA follows: TGCAGTGCTCCTACAGGGTTTATTACCCTTTTC.

This sequence joins TRBV28 and TRBJ2-2; D may be TRBD1 (6 bases). CDR1 is MDHEN, CDR2 SYDVKM, per germline. Trimming removed 8 bases at V and 7 bases at J, with 17 bases between. The CDR3 runs 14 residues. CDR3 DNA sequence: TGTGCCAGCCAAATCTACAGGGTGAGCGGGGAGCTGTTTTTT. It encodes CASQIYRVSGELFF.

The chain links TRBV9 to TRBJ2-7, with 7 nucleotides matching TRBD1. Germline lookup yields CDR1 SGDLS and CDR2 YYNGEE. V lost 2 bases to trimming and J lost 1 base; unmatched junction nucleotides: 3. The CDR3 totals 14 residues. This CDR3 is CASSVRDSSYEQYF. CDR3 sequence (DNA): TGTGCCAGCAGCGTGAGGGACAGTTCCTACGAGCAGTACTTC.